The T cell receptor beta chain described here comes from a study of early T cells in non-severe SARS-CoV-2 infection. Study in general: The input, bulk RNA from unsorted whole blood, was sequenced, and chains were unpaired. Notes on the study in general: Using VDJdb, the matching emphasized anti-spike CD8 responses while missing private and CD4 specificities.

In germline, CDR1 is SNHLY, CDR2 FYNNEI. The CDR3 has 14 amino acids. V lost 8 bases, J lost 5 bases, and 9 bases stayed unmatched. There are a few counts of this clonotype. What it binds is not known. Separate cDNA molecules each had unique molecular identifiers attached to them. TCRdb itself ran the 5' RACE reads through MiXCR, one entry per CDR3 protein. The table shows approximately 99,000 distinct CDR3 sequences, with around 10% occurring only once. The TCR sequence derives from an adult who was a healthcare worker with PCR-confirmed SARS-CoV-2 infection or an uninfected control (not recorded which). The sample consisted of whole blood. The genes are TRBV2 and TRBJ1-1; TRBD1 matches 9 bases. The CDR3 loop reads CASSPGQGKTEAFF. The CDR3, as DNA: TGTGCCAGCTCCCCGGGACAGGGTAAAACTGAAGCTTTCTTT.